The sequence of this TCR beta chain was determined in a study of blood T cell repertoires in COVID-19. As for the study in general: The United States, Italy and Spain provided the acute and convalescent COVID-19 samples. PBMCs, B-cell-depleted T cells, or T cells provided the cDNA or gDNA that made up the material.

The CDR3 loop spans 16 amino acids. V dropped 5 bases and J dropped 2 bases, with 16 bases sitting between them. Germline lookup yields CDR1 LNHDA and CDR2 SQIVND (reference sequence). In the original workflow: Estimation of nucleated cell counts was performed using reference gene primer amplification. Profiling relied on immunoSEQ multiplex PCR, and the TCRdb table lists in-frame clones only, not all of them. V and J calls and clone size are as listed in that table; D and trimming were resolved from the DNA. The data show about 47,000 clones, with around 83% seen just once and around an eighth held by the top ten.

Material for sequencing was peripheral blood. The rearrangement links TRBV19 to TRBJ1-3; possible D gene TRBD1, 6 bases. This receptor was taken from a human donor with acute or convalescent COVID-19. The donor label of this sample is uncertain. DNA of the CDR3: TGTGCCAGTAGTCTCCAGGGGCCGTCTACTGGAAACACCATATATTTT. Translated, it gives CASSLQGPSTGNTIYF.